This T cell receptor (beta chain) was identified during a study of cytomegalovirus exposure and HLA in healthy donors. Study-level results: The study recorded around 160 TCR beta chains that were cytomegalovirus-associated. There were three CMV-associated chains whose specificity for CMV antigens was confirmed in vitro. TCR sequences were mostly rare, though some public TCRs occurred in many donors.

The V gene end was trimmed by 11 bases and the J gene end by 6 bases; junction bases not matched to a gene: 12. This CDR3 spans 14 amino acids. Looked up from germline, CDR1 is SEHNR and CDR2 is FQNEAQ (reference sequence). This PCR relied on a set of 60 Vbeta primers and 13 Jbeta primers. Libraries were prepared by immunoSEQ multiplex PCR; TCRdb keeps only in-frame clonotypes and omits some of them. This sample has about 100,000 clones; around 80% occur once, and the top ten carry roughly 13%. To note about this clone: Its cognate antigen is unknown.

The sequence derives from a male donor in good health and CMV-seropositive. Sequenced input: PBMCs. The chain employs TRBV7-9 and TRBJ1-4; TRBD1 matches at 7 bases. The CDR3: CAGSVTGLDEKLFF. Written as DNA, the CDR3 is TGTGCCGGTTCCGTGACAGGGCTGGATGAAAAACTGTTTTTT.